The 8 T cell receptor beta chains presented below share a single source sample, sequenced in a study of cytomegalovirus exposure and HLA in healthy donors. Use of 60 Vbeta and 13 Jbeta primers characterized the PCR. TCRdb's copy holds only in-frame clones and misses some; the assay was immunoSEQ multiplex PCR. The repertoire holds 130,000 to 150,000 clones, with about 80% as singletons. The sample taken for sequencing was PBMCs. The receptors were gathered from a female donor in good health and CMV-seronegative.

There are a few counts of this clone. The CDR3 is CASSLWTGLNYGYTF. As DNA, the CDR3 is TGTGCCAGCAGCTTGTGGACAGGATTGAACTATGGCTACACCTTC. This rearrangement joins TRBV5-6 to TRBJ1-2; 7 positions match TRBD1. Germline values: CDR1 SGHDT, CDR2 YYEEEE. CDR3 length: 15 residues. The trim removed 1 base at V and 2 bases at J, leaving 5 bases unmatched.

The chain uses TRBV5-1 and TRBJ1-3, with 8 bases that match TRBD1. This CDR3 is built from 20 residues. Germline CDR1 reads SGHRS; CDR2 reads YFSETQ. Germline trimming cut 4 bases from V and 0 bases from J; bases unmatched to any gene: 18. The CDR3 is CASSLASGQGVFNSGNTIYF. The CDR3 region has the DNA TGCGCCAGCAGCCTAGCCTCTGGACAGGGAGTCTTCAACTCTGGAAACACCATATATTTT.

This clone has more than one count but fewer than ten. The J gene is TRBJ1-1, the V gene TRBV7-3; D gene ambiguous. The CDR3 has 14 residues. CDR1 and CDR2 (germline): SGHTA, FQGTGA. Trimming took off 2 bases at V and 6 bases at J, with 13 bases between the two ends. In DNA form, the CDR3 reads TGTGCCAGCAGCTTATCCCCCTTGTCCGCTGAAGCTTTCTTT. Translated, it gives CASSLSPLSAEAFF.

The V and J genes are TRBV6-5 and TRBJ2-1; 11 nucleotides line up with TRBD2. Per germline, CDR1 MNHEY and CDR2 SVGAGI. V gave up 5 bases and J gave up 11 bases; unmatched junction bases: 8. This CDR3 spans 14 amino acids. The CDR3 coding sequence is TGTGCCAGCAGTCCAACTAGCGGGGGCTCGAAGCAGTTCTTC. This codes for CASSPTSGGSKQFF.

This rearrangement joins TRBV2 to TRBJ1-1, with a weak D call TRBD1 (5 bases). The CDR3 sequence is 13 residues long. V gave up 7 bases and J gave up 5 bases, with 14 bases separating them. Germline values: CDR1 SNHLY, CDR2 FYNNEI. This CDR3 is CASTGGVLTEAFF. CDR3 bases: TGTGCCAGCACCGGGGGGGTGCTGACTGAAGCTTTCTTT.

V gene TRBV18 combines with J gene TRBJ1-6, with TRBD1 as a possible D gene (5 bases). CDR1 and CDR2 (germline): KGHSH, LQKENI. This CDR3 is built from 16 residues. Deletions cut 2 bases from V and 0 bases from J, with 8 bases between. The DNA of the CDR3 is TGTGCCAGCTCACCAGACAGAACCTCCTATAATTCACCCCTCCACTTT. It encodes CASSPDRTSYNSPLHF.

The chain has TRBV6-1 and TRBJ2-5; tentative D call: TRBD2 (7 bases). The V end was cut by 5 bases, the J end by 5 bases, with 12 bases between. From germline, CDR1 is MNHNS and CDR2 SASEGT. This CDR3 contains 13 residues. For the CDR3, the DNA is TGTGCCAGCAGTTGGGGGGGGCTTGAGACCCAGTACTTC. Translation: CASSWGGLETQYF.

V gene TRBV10-3 combines with J gene TRBJ1-2; 10 nucleotides match TRBD1. There are 15 residues in the CDR3. Germline trimming cut 0 bases from V and 8 bases from J; bases unmatched to any gene: 6. Germline V gene lookup returns CDR1 ENHRY and CDR2 SYGVKD. The CDR3: CAISESPGTGVGYTF. The CDR3 nucleotides read TGTGCCATCAGTGAGTCCCCCGGGACAGGGGTAGGCTACACCTTC.